This TCR beta chain stems from a study of T cell clones after liver transplantation. The wider study: Liver transplant recipients had immunosuppression withdrawal attempted within 2 years. TCRbeta sequencing after a pre-transplant mixed lymphocyte reaction identified graft-donor-reactive clones, later tracked in post-transplant blood.

The CDR3 consists of 15 residues. The germline V gene has CDR1 MDHEN and CDR2 SYDVKM. V was cut by 2 bases and J by 4 bases, with 11 bases left in between. Sequencing was performed with immunoSEQ multiplex PCR; in TCRdb, only in-frame clones are kept and a portion is missing. Of around 77,000 clones listed, 80% are singletons. Concerning this clone: No antigen is known for it.

Study results and limitations: Rather than being deleted, graft donor-reactive T cells may have moved into the graft. Conclusions were preliminary, with small, heterogeneous patient groups.

The V and J genes are TRBV28 and TRBJ1-4; no definite D call. The origin of this receptor is a human patient who received a liver transplant. The T cells may come from the graft donor. The sequenced sample was CD4+ T cells from blood, obtained 12 months after liver transplant. In nucleotides, the CDR3 is TGTGCCAGCAGTTTAATCGGGGATAGTAATGAAAAACTGTTTTTT. Translating it yields CASSLIGDSNEKLFF.